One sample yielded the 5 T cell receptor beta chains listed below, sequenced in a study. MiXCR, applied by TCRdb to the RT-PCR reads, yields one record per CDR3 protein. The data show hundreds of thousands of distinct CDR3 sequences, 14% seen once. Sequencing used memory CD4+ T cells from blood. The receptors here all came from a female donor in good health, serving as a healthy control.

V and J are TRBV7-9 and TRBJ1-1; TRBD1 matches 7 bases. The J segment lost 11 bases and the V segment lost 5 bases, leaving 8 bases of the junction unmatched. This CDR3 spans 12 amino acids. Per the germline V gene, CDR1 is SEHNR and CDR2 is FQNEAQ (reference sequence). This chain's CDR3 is CASSPQGGAAFF. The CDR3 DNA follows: TGTGCCAGCAGCCCGCAGGGGGGAGCGGCTTTCTTT.

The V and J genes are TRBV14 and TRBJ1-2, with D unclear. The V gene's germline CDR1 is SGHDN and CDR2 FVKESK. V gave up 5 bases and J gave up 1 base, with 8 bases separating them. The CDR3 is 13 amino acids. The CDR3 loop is CASSEPFNYGYTF. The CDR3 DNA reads TGTGCCAGCAGCGAACCTTTTAACTATGGCTACACCTTC.

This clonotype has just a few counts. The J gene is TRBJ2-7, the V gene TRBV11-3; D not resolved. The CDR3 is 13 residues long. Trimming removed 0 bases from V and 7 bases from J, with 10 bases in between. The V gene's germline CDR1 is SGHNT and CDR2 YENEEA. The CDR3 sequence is CASSLDTAREQYF. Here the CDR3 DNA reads TGTGCCAGCAGCTTAGACACTGCTAGGGAGCAGTACTTC.

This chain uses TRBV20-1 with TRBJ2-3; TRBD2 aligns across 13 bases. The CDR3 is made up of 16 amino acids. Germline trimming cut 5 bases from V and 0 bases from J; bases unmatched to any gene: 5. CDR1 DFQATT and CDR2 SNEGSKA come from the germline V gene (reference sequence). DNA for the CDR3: TGCAGTGCTGCAATGACTAGCGGGAGGAGCACAGATACGCAGTATTTT. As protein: CSAAMTSGRSTDTQYF.

Here the CDR3 reads CASSLENLQIYEQYF. In DNA, the CDR3 is TGTGCCAGCAGCTTAGAAAATCTACAGATCTACGAGCAGTACTTC. The chain employs TRBV7-2 and TRBJ2-7; no clear D. Germline CDR1 reads SGHTA; CDR2 reads FQGNSA. V lost 1 base and J lost 3, with 13 bases in between. This CDR3 contains 15 residues.